These T cell receptor beta chains were read from a single sample in a study of T cells after posttransplantation cyclophosphamide. Profiling relied on immunoSEQ multiplex PCR, and the TCRdb table lists in-frame clones only, not all of them. The sample includes around 15,000 clones, less than 95% of them seen just once. The specimen was naive CD4+ T cells sorted from blood. Receptors were obtained from a woman aged 45-65 years in good health and a related stem cell transplant donor. Both conserved end residues are trimmed from each CDR3.

>TRBJ2-3|TRBV10-2
ASVFETSGRAGGTDTQY
>TRBJ2-3|TRBV12-5
ASGLVLAGVSDTQY
>TRBJ2-7|TRBV6-4
ASVSGRGGYEQY
>TRBJ2-7|TRBV6-6
ASSSQGSYEQY
>TRBJ1-4|TRBV4-2
ASSQDKGAREKLF
>TRBJ2-1|TRBV4-2
ASSQEGLAGGLSNEQF
>TRBJ1-1|TRBV27
ASSLGTPGTEAF
>TRBJ2-3|TRBV6-4
ASSVSGASTDTQY
>TRBJ2-7|TRBV20-1
SARGFSEQY
>TRBJ1-1|TRBV9
ASSVSGTANTEAF
>TRBJ1-2|TRBV4-1
ASSQSPGGTPHYGYT